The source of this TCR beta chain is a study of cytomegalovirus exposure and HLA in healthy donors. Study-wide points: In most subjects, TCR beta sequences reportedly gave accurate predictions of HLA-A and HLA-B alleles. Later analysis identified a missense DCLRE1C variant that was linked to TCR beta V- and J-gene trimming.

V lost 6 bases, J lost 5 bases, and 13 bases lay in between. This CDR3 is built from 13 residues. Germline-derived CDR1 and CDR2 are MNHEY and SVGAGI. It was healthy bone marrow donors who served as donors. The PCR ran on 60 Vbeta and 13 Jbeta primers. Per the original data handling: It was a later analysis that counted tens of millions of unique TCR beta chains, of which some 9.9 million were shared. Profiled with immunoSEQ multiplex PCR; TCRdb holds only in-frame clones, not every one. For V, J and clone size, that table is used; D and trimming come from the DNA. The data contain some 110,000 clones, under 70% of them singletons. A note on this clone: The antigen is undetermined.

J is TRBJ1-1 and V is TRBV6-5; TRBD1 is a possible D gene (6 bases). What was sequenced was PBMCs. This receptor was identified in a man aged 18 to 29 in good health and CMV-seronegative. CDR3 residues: CASSPVRGTEAFF. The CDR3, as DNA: TGTGCCAGCAGCCCCGTCAGGGGTACTGAAGCTTTCTTT.